The T cell receptor (beta chain) under discussion was sequenced for a study of PD-L1 blockade in urothelial cancer. Study-level background: Peripheral blood specimens exhibited a median yield of approximately 150,000 T cells.

V lost 0 bases and J 4 bases, leaving 9 bases between the germline ends. The CDR3 extends over 14 amino acids. Germline lookup yields CDR1 MNHEY and CDR2 SVGAGI. This clone was seen only once. The time point was: pretreatment peripheral blood. Patients suffered from locally advanced or metastatic urothelial carcinoma. Each patient gave between 1 and 8 samples, pretreatment and on-treatment. TCRdb keeps only in-frame clones here, not all; method: immunoSEQ multiplex PCR. The repertoire holds around 82,000 clones, roughly 84% seen once, with roughly 2% in the top ten. The chain uses TRBV6-5 and TRBJ1-1; D is uncertain. The source of this sequence is a man in his sixties with urothelial cancer. This specimen consisted of PBMCs, obtained around atezolizumab (anti-PD-L1) treatment. The CDR3 protein is CASSYSVAITEAFF. CDR3 DNA: TGTGCCAGCAGTTACTCGGTTGCTATCACTGAAGCTTTCTTT.